The source of this T cell receptor beta chain is a study of T cell responses to AZD1222 COVID-19 vaccine. Remarks on this clone: As yet, its antigen is unknown.

Broader study findings: Among AZD1222 vaccinees, only 5 to 7 were seropositive at baseline. The donor cohort was predominantly white British with a female majority, and clonal diversity may have been underestimated. Variant regions that are unmutated are reportedly the target of nearly half of spike-specific TCRs.

Using immunoSEQ multiplex PCR, the repertoire was profiled, and TCRdb retains in-frame clones only, with some absent. The data contain around 94,000 clones, 70% to 90% of them singletons. Per germline, CDR1 KGHDR and CDR2 SFDVKD. The CDR3 extends over 18 amino acids. Trimming removed 4 bases from V and 0 bases from J; junction bases left unmatched: 9. This TCR was recovered from an adult in good health. The chain combines TRBV24-1 with TRBJ2-1, with TRBD1 matching over 9 bases. The specimen comprised peripheral blood, sampled on day 0 of AZD1222 vaccination. CDR3 DNA sequence: TGTGCCACCAGTGACCCCGGGACAGGGTTAAGCTCCTACAATGAGCAGTTCTTC. This codes for CATSDPGTGLSSYNEQFF.